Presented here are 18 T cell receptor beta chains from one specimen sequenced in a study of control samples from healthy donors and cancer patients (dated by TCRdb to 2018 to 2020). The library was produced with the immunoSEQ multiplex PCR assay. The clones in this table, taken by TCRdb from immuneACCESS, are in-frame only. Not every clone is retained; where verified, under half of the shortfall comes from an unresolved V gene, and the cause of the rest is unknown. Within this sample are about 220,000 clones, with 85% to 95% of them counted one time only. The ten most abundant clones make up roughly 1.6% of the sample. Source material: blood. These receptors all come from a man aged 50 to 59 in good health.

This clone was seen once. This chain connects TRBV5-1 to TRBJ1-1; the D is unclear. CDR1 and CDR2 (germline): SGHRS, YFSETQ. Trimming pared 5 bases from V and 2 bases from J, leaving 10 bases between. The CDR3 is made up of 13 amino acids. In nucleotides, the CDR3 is TGCGCCAGCAGACTCGCGTCTAACACTGAAGCTTTCTTT. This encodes CASRLASNTEAFF.

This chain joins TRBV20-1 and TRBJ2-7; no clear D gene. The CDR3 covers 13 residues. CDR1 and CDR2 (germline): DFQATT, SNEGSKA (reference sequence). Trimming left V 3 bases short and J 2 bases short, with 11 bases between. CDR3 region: CSASFSTAYEQYV. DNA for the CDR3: TGCAGTGCTAGTTTCAGCACAGCCTACGAGCAGTACGTC.

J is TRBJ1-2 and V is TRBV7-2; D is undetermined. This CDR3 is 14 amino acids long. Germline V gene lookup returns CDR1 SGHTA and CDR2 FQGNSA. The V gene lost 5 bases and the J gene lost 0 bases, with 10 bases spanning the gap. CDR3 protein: CASSRTPANYGYTF. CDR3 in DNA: TGTGCCAGCAGCCGCACCCCTGCTAACTATGGCTACACCTTC.

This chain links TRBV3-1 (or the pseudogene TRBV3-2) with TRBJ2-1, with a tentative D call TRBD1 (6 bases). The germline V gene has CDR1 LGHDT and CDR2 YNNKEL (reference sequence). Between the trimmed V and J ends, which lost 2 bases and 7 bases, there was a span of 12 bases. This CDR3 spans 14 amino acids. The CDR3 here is CASSQYTGYNEQFF. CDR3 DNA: TGTGCCAGCAGCCAATATACAGGGTATAATGAGCAGTTCTTC.

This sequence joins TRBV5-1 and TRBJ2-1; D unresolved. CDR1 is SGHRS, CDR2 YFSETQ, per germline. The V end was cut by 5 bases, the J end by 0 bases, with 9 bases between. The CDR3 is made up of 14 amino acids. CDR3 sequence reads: CASSIDFSYNEQFF. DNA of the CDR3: TGCGCCAGCAGTATCGATTTCTCCTACAATGAGCAGTTCTTC. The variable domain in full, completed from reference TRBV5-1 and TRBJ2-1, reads KAGVTQTPRYLIKTRGQQVTLSCSPISGHRSVSWYQQTPGQGLQFLFEYFSETQRNKGNFPGRFSGRQFSNSRSEMNVSTLELGDSALYLCASSIDFSYNEQFFGPGTRLTVL.

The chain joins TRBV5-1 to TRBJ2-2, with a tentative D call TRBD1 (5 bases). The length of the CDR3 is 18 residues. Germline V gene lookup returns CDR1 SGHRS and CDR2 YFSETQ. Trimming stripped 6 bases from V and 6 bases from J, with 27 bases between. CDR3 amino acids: CASTLLRMGLFGSGELFF. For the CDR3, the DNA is TGCGCCAGCACCCTTTTAAGAATGGGGCTATTTGGGTCCGGGGAGCTGTTTTTT.

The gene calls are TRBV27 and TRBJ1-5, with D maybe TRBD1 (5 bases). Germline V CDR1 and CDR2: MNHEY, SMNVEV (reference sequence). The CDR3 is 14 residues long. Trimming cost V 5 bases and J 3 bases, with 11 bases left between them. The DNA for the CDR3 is TGTGCCAGCAGTCGGGGCGCGGACAATCAGCCCCAGCATTTT. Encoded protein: CASSRGADNQPQHF.

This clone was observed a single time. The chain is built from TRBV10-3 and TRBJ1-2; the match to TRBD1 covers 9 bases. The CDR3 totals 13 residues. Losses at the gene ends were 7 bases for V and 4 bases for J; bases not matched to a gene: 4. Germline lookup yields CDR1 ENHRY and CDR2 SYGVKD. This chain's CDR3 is CAITMDRGYGYTF. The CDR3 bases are TGTGCCATCACTATGGACAGGGGCTATGGCTACACCTTC.

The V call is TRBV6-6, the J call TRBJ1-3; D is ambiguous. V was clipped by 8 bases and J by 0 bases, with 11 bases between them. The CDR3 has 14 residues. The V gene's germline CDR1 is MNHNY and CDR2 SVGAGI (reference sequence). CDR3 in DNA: TGTGCCAGCGGAGAACAGAGCTCTGGAAACACCATATATTTT. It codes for CASGEQSSGNTIYF.

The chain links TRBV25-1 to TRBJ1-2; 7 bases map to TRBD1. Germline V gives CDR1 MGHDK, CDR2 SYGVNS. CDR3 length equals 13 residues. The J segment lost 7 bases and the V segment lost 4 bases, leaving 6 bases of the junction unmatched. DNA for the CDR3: TGTGCCAGCAGTGGCCTTACAGGGGTTGGCTACACCTTC. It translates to CASSGLTGVGYTF.

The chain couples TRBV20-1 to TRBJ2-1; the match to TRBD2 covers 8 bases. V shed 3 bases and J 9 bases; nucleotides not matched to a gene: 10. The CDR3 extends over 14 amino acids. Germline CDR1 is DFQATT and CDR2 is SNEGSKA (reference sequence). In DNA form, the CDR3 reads TGCAGTGCTAGTCGGGGGGGCCTTTTGGGTGAGCAGTTCTTC. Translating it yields CSASRGGLLGEQFF.

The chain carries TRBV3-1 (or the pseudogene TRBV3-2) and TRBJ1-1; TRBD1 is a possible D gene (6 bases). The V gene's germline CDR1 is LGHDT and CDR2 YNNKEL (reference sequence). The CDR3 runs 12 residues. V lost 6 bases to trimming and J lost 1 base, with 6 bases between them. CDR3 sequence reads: CASRQGNTEAFF. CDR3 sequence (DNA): TGTGCCAGCAGACAGGGGAACACTGAAGCTTTCTTT.

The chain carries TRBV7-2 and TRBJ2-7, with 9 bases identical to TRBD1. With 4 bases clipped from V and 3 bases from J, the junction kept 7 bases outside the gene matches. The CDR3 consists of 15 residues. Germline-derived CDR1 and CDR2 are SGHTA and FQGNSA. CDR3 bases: TGTGCCAGCAGCTCGGACAGGGGAGGGATCTACGAGCAGTACTTC. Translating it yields CASSSDRGGIYEQYF.

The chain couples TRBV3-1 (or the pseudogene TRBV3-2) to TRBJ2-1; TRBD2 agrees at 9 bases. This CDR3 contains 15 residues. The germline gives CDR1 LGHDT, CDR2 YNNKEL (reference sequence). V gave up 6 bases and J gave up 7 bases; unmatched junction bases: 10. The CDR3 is CASRRGGAYGNEQFF. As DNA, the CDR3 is TGTGCCAGCAGGCGCGGGGGGGCCTACGGGAATGAGCAGTTCTTC.

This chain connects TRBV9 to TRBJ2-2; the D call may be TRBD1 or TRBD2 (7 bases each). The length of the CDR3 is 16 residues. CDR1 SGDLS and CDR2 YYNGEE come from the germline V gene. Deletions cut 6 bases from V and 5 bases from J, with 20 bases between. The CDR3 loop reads CASTQGGARSTGELFF. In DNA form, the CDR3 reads TGTGCCAGCACCCAGGGGGGGGCTCGAAGTACCGGGGAGCTGTTTTTT.

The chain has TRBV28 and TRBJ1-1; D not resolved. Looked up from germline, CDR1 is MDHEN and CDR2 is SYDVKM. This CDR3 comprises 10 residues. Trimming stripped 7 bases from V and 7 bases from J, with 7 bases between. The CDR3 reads CASTLGEAFF. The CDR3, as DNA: TGTGCCAGCACCTTAGGTGAAGCTTTCTTT.

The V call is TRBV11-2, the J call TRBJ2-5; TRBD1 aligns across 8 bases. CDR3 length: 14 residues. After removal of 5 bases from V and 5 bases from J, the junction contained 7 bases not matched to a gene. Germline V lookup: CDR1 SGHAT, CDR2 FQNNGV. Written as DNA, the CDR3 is TGTGCCAGCAGCCCCGCAGGGGGCGAGGAGACCCAGTACTTC. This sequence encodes CASSPAGGEETQYF.

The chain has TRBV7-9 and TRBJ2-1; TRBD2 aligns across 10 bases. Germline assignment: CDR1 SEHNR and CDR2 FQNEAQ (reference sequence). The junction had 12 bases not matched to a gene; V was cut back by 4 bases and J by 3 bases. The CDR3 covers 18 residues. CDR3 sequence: CASSSFIAGGGNYNEQFF. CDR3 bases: TGTGCCAGCAGCTCCTTCATAGCGGGGGGAGGGAACTACAATGAGCAGTTCTTC.